These 6 T cell receptor beta chains share one sample of origin, sequenced in a study of post-analysis software for immune sequencing data. Their target antigens are unknown. Unique molecular identifiers had been added to the TCR beta cDNA libraries. In TCRdb, the PCR reads were re-called with MiXCR into one record per CDR3 protein. The table lists fewer than 850,000 distinct CDR3 sequences, roughly 27% of them singletons. Overall study results and limits: Five TRBV segments, including TRBV5-6, TRBV5-1 and TRBV20-1, were more frequent in patients than controls.

The sample consisted of blood. These receptors were taken from a girl aged 5-17 years with multiple sclerosis.

The genes are TRBV27 and TRBJ1-5; D is unclear. V was trimmed by 3 bases and J by 9 bases, leaving 12 bases between them. CDR3 size: 13 residues. Germline lookup yields CDR1 MNHEY and CDR2 SMNVEV (reference sequence). CDR3 sequence (DNA): TGTGCCAGCAGTTTGACGGGCCTCCCGCCCCAGCATTTT. Translating gives CASSLTGLPPQHF.

This sequence joins TRBV5-6 and TRBJ1-2, with a weak D call TRBD1 (6 bases). The germline CDR1 and CDR2 sequences are SGHDT and YYEEEE. The CDR3 totals 15 residues. V was shortened by 1 base and J by 5 bases, with 15 bases between the two germline ends. CDR3 residues: CASSLTRQGIYGYTF. The DNA for the CDR3 is TGTGCCAGCAGCTTGACACGGCAGGGGATATATGGCTACACCTTC. Looking up the rest from reference TRBV5-6 and TRBJ1-2 gives the full variable domain: DAGVTQSPTHLIKTRGQQVTLRCSPKSGHDTVSWYQQALGQGPQFIFQYYEEEERQRGNFPDRFSGHQFPNYSSELNVNALLLGDSALYLCASSLTRQGIYGYTFGSGTRLTVV.

The genes are TRBV6-2 or TRBV6-3 and TRBJ1-2, with a possible D match to TRBD1 (5 bases). CDR1 MNHEY and CDR2 SVGEGT come from the germline V gene. This CDR3 has 15 residues. V was cut by 2 bases and J by 5 bases, with 15 bases left in between. The chain's CDR3 is CASSYTEGVKYGYTF. For the CDR3, the DNA is TGTGCCAGCAGTTACACGGAAGGGGTCAAGTATGGCTACACCTTC.

This clonotype was counted only a few times. The V and J genes are TRBV20-1 and TRBJ2-5, with 8 positions matching TRBD2. The CDR3 consists of 17 residues. CDR1 is DFQATT and CDR2 is SNEGSKA in the germline V gene (reference sequence). J was trimmed by 7 bases and V by 6 bases; bases with no gene match: 22. In DNA form, the CDR3 reads TGCAGTGCCCGAGGCATCCTCGCGGGAGGCTCCTGGGCGACCCAGTACTTC. Translation gives CSARGILAGGSWATQYF.

This chain connects TRBV20-1 to TRBJ2-5; 10 bases match TRBD1. The germline V gene has CDR1 DFQATT and CDR2 SNEGSKA (reference sequence). The junction had 10 bases not matched to a gene; V was cut back by 3 bases and J by 6 bases. The CDR3 extends over 15 amino acids. The CDR3 spells CSASRDRGRVQTQYF. CDR3 coding DNA: TGCAGTGCTAGTCGAGACAGGGGGCGAGTCCAGACCCAGTACTTC.

Comments on this clonotype: The junction departs from the called germline gene at one end, perhaps through a read error. The V and J genes are TRBV7-2 and TRBJ2-3; D unresolved. The germline gives CDR1 SGHTA, CDR2 FQGNSA. The CDR3 runs 14 residues. The CDR3 spells CASSAPIGSDTQYF. The CDR3, as DNA: TGCGCCAGCAGCGCACCGATAGGGTCCGATACGCAGTATTTT.